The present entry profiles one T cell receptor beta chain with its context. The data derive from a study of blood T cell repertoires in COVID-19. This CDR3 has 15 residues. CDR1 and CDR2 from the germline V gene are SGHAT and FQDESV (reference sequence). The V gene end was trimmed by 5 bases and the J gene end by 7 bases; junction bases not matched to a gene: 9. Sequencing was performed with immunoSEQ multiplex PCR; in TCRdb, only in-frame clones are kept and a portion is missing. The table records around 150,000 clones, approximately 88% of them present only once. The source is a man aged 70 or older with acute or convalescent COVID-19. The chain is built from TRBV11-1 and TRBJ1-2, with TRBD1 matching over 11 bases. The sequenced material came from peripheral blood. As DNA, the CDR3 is TGTGCCAGCAGCCGCTGGACAGGGGGCCAGTCTGGCTACACCTTC. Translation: CASSRWTGGQSGYTF.